The 9 T cell receptor beta chains given below trace back to one sample, sequenced in a study of T cells in Graves' hyperthyroidism and ophthalmopathy. There were TCR beta CDR3 regions amplified from RNA transcripts. First-round RT-PCR of the TCR CDR3 relied on the HTBI primer set. TCRdb reprocessed the multiplex PCR reads with MiXCR, giving one entry per CDR3 protein. The repertoire holds fewer than 600,000 distinct CDR3 sequences, with around 14% as singletons. What was sequenced was blood. The receptors were sampled from a woman younger than 35 with Graves' hyperthyroidism.

This clonotype was observed a handful of times. The chain employs TRBV7-2 and TRBJ1-5; 7 bases match TRBD1. Germline-derived CDR1 and CDR2 are SGHTA and FQGNSA. V was pared by 1 base and J by 4 bases, with 7 bases of the junction left unmatched. The CDR3 totals 16 residues. The CDR3 sequence: CASSLDGDSFNQPQHF. Written as DNA, the CDR3 is TGTGCCAGCAGCTTAGACGGGGACAGTTTTAATCAGCCCCAGCATTTT.

There are many counts of this clonotype. This chain uses TRBV27 with TRBJ1-6, with D possibly matching TRBD1 (5 bases). The CDR3 runs to 13 residues. Germline-derived CDR1 and CDR2 are MNHEY and SMNVEV (reference sequence). Trimming stripped 2 bases from V and 11 bases from J, with 10 bases between. The CDR3 here is CASSLNQGAPLHF. The CDR3, as DNA: TGTGCCAGCAGTTTAAATCAGGGCGCACCCCTCCACTTT.

This clonotype has just a few counts. The rearrangement links TRBV20-1 to TRBJ2-1; 8 bases are a match to TRBD2. V shed 7 bases and J 6 bases; nucleotides not matched to a gene: 5. Germline loops: CDR1 DFQATT, CDR2 SNEGSKA (reference sequence). The CDR3 contains 12 residues. CDR3 nucleotides: TGCAGTGGGGAGACTAGCGCCAATGAGCAGTTCTTC. It codes for CSGETSANEQFF.

This clonotype was counted between two and nine times. J is TRBJ1-4 and V is TRBV30; the D gene is possibly TRBD1 (6 bases). The CDR3 loop spans 14 amino acids. Germline V gene sequence: CDR1 GTSNPN, CDR2 SVGIG (reference sequence). Deletions cut 3 bases from V and 7 bases from J, with 15 bases between. In nucleotides, the CDR3 is TGTGCCTGGAGCCCAGGGGTAGTCGGTGAAAAACTGTTTTTT. Translated, it gives CAWSPGVVGEKLFF.

This clonotype was found a few times. The genes are TRBV3-1 and TRBJ1-2; 8 positions agree with TRBD1. CDR1 is LGHDT, CDR2 YNNKEL, per germline (reference sequence). CDR3 length equals 13 residues. J was trimmed by 7 bases and V by 5 bases; bases with no gene match: 6. CDR3 residues: CASSVDRAGGYTF. CDR3 nucleotides: TGTGCCAGCAGCGTGGACAGGGCGGGTGGCTACACCTTC. Full variable domain (outside the CDR3, taken from reference TRBV3-1 and TRBJ1-2): DTAVSQTPKYLVTQMGNDKSIKCEQNLGHDTMYWYKQDSKKFLKIMFSYNNKELIINETVPNRFSPKSPDKAHLNLHINSLELGDSAVYFCASSVDRAGGYTFGSGTRLTVV.

The chain has TRBV7-9 and TRBJ2-7; D possibly corresponds to TRBD1 (5 bases). Trimming took 5 bases from V and 0 from J, leaving 14 bases between them. Germline loops: CDR1 SEHNR, CDR2 FQNEAQ (reference sequence). The CDR3 loop spans 15 amino acids. This CDR3 is CASSPGQGFSYEQYF. For the CDR3, the DNA is TGTGCCAGCAGCCCAGGCCAGGGTTTCTCCTACGAGCAGTACTTC.

Many counts were recorded for this clonotype. Here the CDR3 DNA reads TGTGCCAGCAGCTTAACCTCGCCCGGGATTCGAGGAGGCTACACCTTC. It is translated as CASSLTSPGIRGGYTF. The chain carries TRBV7-8 and TRBJ1-2, with D unclear. The germline CDR1 and CDR2 sequences are SGHVS and FQNEAQ. The CDR3 runs to 16 residues. Between the trimmed V and J ends, which lost 2 bases and 8 bases, there was a span of 21 bases.

The table lists this clonotype with many counts. The chain uses TRBV12-3 or TRBV12-4 and TRBJ2-7, with a weak D call TRBD1 (6 bases). The V and J ends lost 5 bases and 1 base respectively, with 6 bases between them. The CDR3 is 12 amino acids. In DNA, the CDR3 is TGTGCCAGCAGTACAGGGTCCTACGAGCAGTACTTC. This sequence encodes CASSTGSYEQYF.

This chain links TRBV5-4 with TRBJ2-1; TRBD2 matches at 7 bases. The J segment lost 6 bases and the V segment lost 6 bases, leaving 9 bases of the junction unmatched. Germline V gene sequence: CDR1 SGHNT, CDR2 YYREEE (reference sequence). The CDR3 covers 14 residues. The CDR3 nucleotides read TGTGCCAGCACCACAACGGCGGGAGTCAATGAGCAGTTCTTC. As protein: CASTTTAGVNEQFF.